Given below is one TCR beta chain in context. Its antigen is not known. An end of the junction does not agree with germline; a read error may underlie this. The data belong to a study of beta chain features in type 1 diabetes. Findings and caveats of the study: All four CD4+ subsets from Type 1 diabetes patients carried moderately but significantly shorter TCRB CDR3s.

Since all of the isolated RNA was reverse transcribed, expressed TCRB transcripts were what got sequenced. Only in-frame clones appear in the TCRdb table, and some are missing; sequencing was by immunoSEQ multiplex PCR. The sample has about 15,000 clones; around three quarters are singletons. Germline CDR1 SQVTM, CDR2 ANQGSEA. The CDR3 totals 15 residues. The sequence was obtained from a young man with type 1 diabetes. Input material: Tregs from blood. This chain uses TRBV29-1 with TRBJ2-7; weak D call: TRBD1 (5 bases). The CDR3 here is CGVEVAGPTDCEQYF. Written as DNA, the CDR3 is TGCGGCGTTGAAGTGGCAGGGCCCACCGACTGCGAGCAGTACTTC.